This T cell receptor beta chain was documented in a study of identical twins' blood T cells. V shed 5 bases and J 5 bases; nucleotides not matched to a gene: 6. Per germline, CDR1 MDHEN and CDR2 SYDVKM. This CDR3 has 15 residues. Three pairs of healthy female monozygous twins were the donors. Note on this clonotype: Its antigen remains unknown.

Study results and limitations: Twin repertoire similarity may partly reflect shared environment. Shared CDR3 clonotype counts between two donors mainly tracked the product of their cloneset sizes, twins included.

In TCRdb, the 5' RACE reads were re-called with MiXCR into one record per CDR3 protein. The sample has around 380,000 distinct CDR3 sequences, about 28% seen once. Sequencing was performed on PBMCs. This sequence joins TRBV28 and TRBJ1-4; 9 nucleotides align to TRBD1. The source is a woman aged 18-49 years in good health. The CDR3 bases are TGTGCCAGCAGTCCCCTACAGGGGGCAAATGAAAAACTGTTTTTT. It yields the protein CASSPLQGANEKLFF.